This is a list of T cell receptor beta chains from one sample in a study of blood T cell repertoires in COVID-19. Sequencing used immunoSEQ multiplex PCR; TCRdb keeps in-frame clones, though not all of them. The data show around 370,000 clones, 80% to 90% seen once. Sequenced material: peripheral blood. These receptors were collected from a woman in her 50s with COVID-19, enrolled during active disease. Both conserved end residues are part of each CDR3. The D gene is left open where the match is weak. Some rows have no size entry. The others give once, few or many, or a class for an expanded clone.

D | size | length | J | V | CDR3 | DNA
- | - | 14 | TRBJ2-7 | TRBV6-5 | CASTLIQGHYEQYF | TGTGCCAGCACTCTAATACAGGGCCACTACGAGCAGTACTTC
- | once | 15 | TRBJ1-1 | TRBV7-2 | CASSLLGRGGTEAFF | TGTGCCAGCAGCTTATTAGGGAGGGGAGGGACTGAAGCTTTCTTT
TRBD1 | - | 15 | TRBJ1-5 | TRBV27 | CASRTGTGDRQPQHF | TGTGCCAGCAGGACCGGGACAGGGGATCGACAGCCCCAGCATTTT
- | once | 12 | TRBJ1-1 | TRBV20-1 | CSASSLTIAAFF | TGCAGTGCTAGTTCTCTAACTATCGCGGCTTTCTTT
TRBD1 | once | 14 | TRBJ1-1 | TRBV19 | CASSTRQGAPEAFF | TGTGCCAGTAGTACCCGACAGGGGGCCCCCGAAGCTTTCTTT
- | - | 15 | TRBJ2-5 | TRBV3-1/TRBV3-2 | CASSQSQTGSETQYF | TGTGCCAGCAGCCAATCCCAAACAGGGTCAGAGACCCAGTACTTC
- | - | 13 | TRBJ1-2 | TRBV2 | CASGKRDTYGYTF | TGTGCCAGCGGCAAACGGGACACCTATGGCTACACCTTC
- | - | 14 | TRBJ1-3 | TRBV6-5 | CASSPLSLGNTIYF | TGTGCCAGCAGTCCTTTATCCCTCGGAAACACCATATATTTT
- | - | 13 | TRBJ2-2 | TRBV18 | CASSPVLSGELFF | TGTGCCAGCTCACCAGTTTTATCCGGGGAGCTGTTTTTT
- | - | 16 | TRBJ1-4 | TRBV5-4 | CASSLAGGATNEKLFF | TGTGCCAGCAGCTTGGCCGGCGGGGCAACTAATGAAAAACTGTTTTTT
TRBD2 | - | 16 | TRBJ2-1 | TRBV11-2 | CASSPDPSGGDNEQFF | TGTGCCAGCAGCCCCGATCCTAGCGGGGGAGACAATGAGCAGTTCTTC
- | - | 11 | TRBJ2-7 | TRBV10-3 | CAISASYEQYF | TGTGCCATCAGTGCCTCGTACGAGCAGTACTTC
TRBD1 | - | 14 | TRBJ2-5 | TRBV11-2 | CASSRRTGTETQYF | TGTGCCAGCAGCAGGAGGACAGGGACGGAGACCCAGTACTTC
- | - | 14 | TRBJ1-2 | TRBV7-2 | CASSLRAYGDGYTF | TGTGCCAGCAGCCTAAGGGCTTACGGGGATGGCTACACCTTC